One and the same sample provided the 14 T cell receptor beta chains below, sequenced in a study of STAT3 mutations in large granular lymphocyte leukemia. The data were produced by immunoSEQ multiplex PCR, yet TCRdb's version contains in-frame clones alone and is incomplete. The profile shows about 9,700 clones, about 85% of them singletons. The antigens of these receptors remain unknown. Study conclusions and caveats: At least one immunodominant TCR beta clonotype appeared in every T-cell large granular lymphocyte leukemia patient.

Specimen: peripheral blood mononuclear cells. The receptors were gathered from a man between 60 and 70 years old with T-cell large granular lymphocyte leukemia. Some clones in this sample may be carry-over from other donors' samples.

V and J are TRBV11-2 and TRBJ2-7; tentative D call: TRBD1 (6 bases). The CDR3 runs 15 residues. V dropped 3 bases and J dropped 3 bases, with 15 bases sitting between them. Germline CDR1 SGHAT, CDR2 FQNNGV. The DNA of the CDR3 is TGTGCCAGCAGCTTGTCCGGTGGACAGAGCTACGAGCAGTACTTC. It specifies CASSLSGGQSYEQYF.

The rearrangement joins TRBV11-2 to TRBJ2-7; 8 bases are shared with TRBD2. Germline-derived CDR1 and CDR2 are SGHAT and FQNNGV. This CDR3 is 14 amino acids long. V lost 5 bases, J lost 6 bases, and 9 bases stayed unmatched. The CDR3 sequence: CASSPEGAGGEQYF. The CDR3 DNA is TGTGCCAGCAGCCCCGAAGGGGCGGGAGGCGAGCAGTACTTC.

This rearrangement joins TRBV5-4 to TRBJ2-7; D ambiguous. This CDR3 contains 13 residues. V lost 7 bases, J lost 1 base, and 12 bases lay in between. The germline gives CDR1 SGHNT, CDR2 YYREEE (reference sequence). The chain's CDR3 is CASRGFMSYEQYF. The CDR3 DNA reads as TGTGCCAGCCGAGGATTCATGTCCTACGAGCAGTACTTC.

A single count supports this clone. V and J are TRBV9 and TRBJ2-1; the D is unclear. The CDR3 consists of 13 residues. CDR1 is SGDLS, CDR2 YYNGEE, per germline. V lost 4 bases and J 10 bases, leaving 15 bases between the germline ends. The CDR3 loop reads CASSPSSPGEQFF. CDR3 sequence (DNA): TGTGCCAGCAGCCCCTCCTCTCCTGGGGAGCAGTTCTTC.

The chain has TRBV6-1 and TRBJ2-2; maybe TRBD2 (5 bases). Germline V gene lookup returns CDR1 MNHNS and CDR2 SASEGT. This CDR3 comprises 15 residues. V was cut by 1 base and J by 7 bases, with 13 bases left in between. CDR3 sequence: CASSEGGWRSGELFF. CDR3 bases: TGTGCCAGCAGTGAAGGAGGATGGAGGAGCGGGGAGCTGTTTTTT.

The V and J genes are TRBV29-1 and TRBJ1-1; no clear D gene. Trimming shortened V by 2 bases and J by 1 base, and 5 bases separated the two germline ends. The CDR3 loop spans 12 amino acids. Germline V gene data show CDR1 as SQVTM and CDR2 as ANQGSEA. The CDR3 DNA is TGCAGCGTTGAACAGACGAACACTGAAGCTTTCTTT. This translates into CSVEQTNTEAFF.

About this clone: The sample contains more than one DNA sequence encoding this CDR3. V and J are TRBV7-9 and TRBJ2-1, with 9 nucleotides matching TRBD2. The CDR3 runs to 16 residues. The germline V gene has CDR1 SEHNR and CDR2 FQNEAQ (reference sequence). V lost 0 bases, J lost 4 bases, and 4 bases stayed unmatched. The CDR3 loop is CASSLALAGSYNEQFF. The CDR3 bases are TGTGCCAGCAGCTTAGCCCTAGCGGGGTCTTACAATGAGCAGTTCTTC.

This rearrangement joins TRBV7-9 to TRBJ2-7; D remains ambiguous. The length of the CDR3 is 13 residues. Germline V lookup: CDR1 SEHNR, CDR2 FQNEAQ (reference sequence). Trimming removed 7 bases from V and 0 bases from J, with 10 bases in between. The CDR3 nucleotides are TGTGCCAGCACCCTGGGCAGCTCCTACGAGCAGTACTTC. Its translation: CASTLGSSYEQYF.

This chain uses TRBV5-1 with TRBJ2-7, with TRBD2 identical over 12 bases. The germline CDR1 and CDR2 sequences are SGHRS and YFSETQ. J lost 6 bases, V lost 3 bases, and 4 bases had no gene match. This CDR3 is 14 amino acids long. The CDR3 DNA reads TGCGCCAGCAGCTCGACTAGCGGGAGTCTCGAGCAGTACTTC. Amino acids: CASSSTSGSLEQYF.

The V and J genes are TRBV27 and TRBJ2-1; a weak D match, TRBD2 (6 bases). V was cut by 4 bases and J by 9 bases, with 13 bases left in between. CDR1 and CDR2 (germline): MNHEY, SMNVEV (reference sequence). This CDR3 comprises 13 residues. CDR3 protein: CASSSVGGTEQFF. DNA for the CDR3: TGTGCCAGCAGTTCTGTAGGCGGGACTGAGCAGTTCTTC.

The genes are TRBV7-2 and TRBJ2-7; 11 bases line up with TRBD2. The CDR3 contains 15 residues. Germline V gene sequence: CDR1 SGHTA, CDR2 FQGNSA. The junction had 5 bases not matched to a gene; V was cut back by 5 bases and J by 2 bases. The CDR3 is CASSPIAGGPYEQYF. For the CDR3, the DNA is TGTGCCAGCAGCCCCATAGCGGGAGGGCCCTACGAGCAGTACTTC.

This clone was observed once. The CDR3 DNA reads as TGTGCCAGCAGCGACAGGCACCAAAGCTCCTATAATTCACCCCTCCACTTT. Its protein is CASSDRHQSSYNSPLHF. The chain is built from TRBV2 and TRBJ1-6; perhaps TRBD1 as D (6 bases). Germline CDR1 reads SNHLY; CDR2 reads FYNNEI. The CDR3 length is 17 residues. V was clipped by 6 bases and J by 0 bases, with 15 bases between them.

This chain joins TRBV10-1 and TRBJ2-3, with 9 nucleotides matching TRBD2. V lost 7 bases to trimming and J lost 3 bases; unmatched junction nucleotides: 8. Germline V gene data show CDR1 as WNHNN and CDR2 as SYGVQD (reference sequence). CDR3 length: 15 amino acids. DNA for the CDR3: TGCGCCAGCACCGGGCGGGAGGGGGATACAGATACGCAGTATTTT. Its protein product is CASTGREGDTDTQYF.

This sequence joins TRBV30 and TRBJ1-2; the D gene is possibly TRBD1 (5 bases). The CDR3 is 13 residues long. The germline V and J ends were trimmed by 3 bases and 5 bases, with 13 bases remaining between them. Germline V gives CDR1 GTSNPN, CDR2 SVGIG (reference sequence). The CDR3 coding sequence is TGTGCCTGGAGATATGGGGAGGGGTATGGCTACACCTTC. Protein sequence: CAWRYGEGYGYTF.